The next 9 T cell receptor beta chains were all read from a single sample in a study of blood T cell repertoires in COVID-19. Libraries were prepared by immunoSEQ multiplex PCR; TCRdb keeps only in-frame clonotypes and omits some of them. This repertoire shows 200,000 to 300,000 clones, around 87% found once; its top ten account for approximately 7.6%. The sample comprised peripheral blood. These receptors were taken from a man aged 60 to 69 who had recovered from COVID-19.

The chain is built from TRBV2 and TRBJ1-1; the D is unclear. This CDR3 comprises 13 residues. Trimming cost V 4 bases and J 1 base, with 7 bases left between them. Per germline, CDR1 SNHLY and CDR2 FYNNEI. The CDR3, as DNA: TGTGCCAGCAGTGTTTATCCGAACACTGAAGCTTTCTTT. Translating gives CASSVYPNTEAFF.

The chain combines TRBV6-2 or TRBV6-3 with TRBJ2-1, with a weak D call TRBD1 (6 bases). Germline-derived CDR1 and CDR2 are MNHEY and SVGEGT. The V end was cut by 5 bases, the J end by 6 bases, with 11 bases between. This CDR3 contains 13 residues. This CDR3 is CASSRNRVNEQFF. The CDR3 nucleotides are TGTGCCAGCAGTAGAAACAGGGTCAATGAGCAGTTCTTC.

The chain couples TRBV6-6 to TRBJ1-1; a weak D match, TRBD1 (5 bases). Deletions cut 2 bases from V and 3 bases from J, with 10 bases between. Looked up from germline, CDR1 is MNHNY and CDR2 is SVGAGI (reference sequence). This CDR3 spans 14 amino acids. The CDR3 sequence: CASSYKGDDTEAFF. The CDR3 nucleotides are TGTGCCAGCAGTTACAAAGGGGATGACACTGAAGCTTTCTTT.

This clone was found a few times. The chain is built from TRBV11-2 and TRBJ2-5; D unresolved. V was shortened by 2 bases and J by 2 bases, with 12 bases between the two germline ends. This CDR3 has 15 residues. CDR1 is SGHAT, CDR2 FQNNGV, per germline. The DNA for the CDR3 is TGTGCCAGCAGCTTATCAAAGCCCCCGCAAGAGACCCAGTACTTC. As protein: CASSLSKPPQETQYF.

This chain connects TRBV12-5 to TRBJ1-1; 8 nucleotides match TRBD1. V was clipped by 6 bases and J by 4 bases; unmatched bases: 7. This CDR3 has 14 amino acids. Germline CDR1 is LGHNT and CDR2 is FRNRAP. CDR3 DNA sequence: TGTGCTAGTGGGGCCCTTACAGGGGGCACTGAAGCTTTCTTT. The encoded protein is CASGALTGGTEAFF.

The CDR3 sequence is CASSRDRGNSPLHF. The CDR3 DNA reads as TGTGCCAGCAGTCGGGACAGGGGAAATTCACCCCTCCACTTT. The chain employs TRBV6-4 and TRBJ1-6, with 10 bases identical to TRBD1. Germline-derived CDR1 and CDR2 are MRHNA and SNTAGT. This CDR3 contains 14 residues. With V trimmed by 5 bases and J by 7 bases, 2 bases remained unmatched.

This clone was counted many times. The chain recombines TRBV10-2 with TRBJ2-7; 7 bases fit TRBD1. J was trimmed by 6 bases and V by 6 bases; bases with no gene match: 8. The CDR3 is made up of 13 amino acids. Germline CDR1 is WSHSY and CDR2 is SAAADI. The CDR3, as DNA: TGCGCCAGCAGGGAAGACAGGGCCTCCGAGCAGTACTTC. Its protein product is CASREDRASEQYF.

The chain couples TRBV27 to TRBJ1-6; D perhaps matches TRBD1 (5 bases). This CDR3 is 14 amino acids long. The germline V and J ends were trimmed by 3 bases and 7 bases, with 10 bases remaining between them. Germline V gives CDR1 MNHEY, CDR2 SMNVEV (reference sequence). The CDR3 reads CASSFSGWNSPLHF. The CDR3 DNA sequence: TGTGCCAGCAGTTTTTCAGGGTGGAATTCACCCCTCCACTTT.

This clone appeared a few times. The V and J genes are TRBV6-5 and TRBJ1-1, with a tentative D call TRBD1 (5 bases). The germline V and J ends were trimmed by 4 bases and 7 bases, with 16 bases remaining between them. This CDR3 contains 14 residues. Germline V gene sequence: CDR1 MNHEY, CDR2 SVGAGI. The CDR3 sequence is CASSLSQGTGEAFF. The CDR3 DNA reads as TGTGCCAGCAGTTTAAGCCAGGGAACCGGTGAAGCTTTCTTT.